The 8 T cell receptor beta chains presented below share a single source sample, sequenced in a study of T cells in Graves' hyperthyroidism and ophthalmopathy. Amplification of TCR beta CDR3 regions was performed using RNA transcripts as template. The study used the HTBI primer set for a first-round RT-PCR of the TCR CDR3. TCRdb passed the multiplex PCR reads through MiXCR, listing each CDR3 protein once. The sample yields approximately 640,000 distinct CDR3 sequences, around 16% seen once. Sequenced sample: blood. The receptors derive from a woman aged 30 to 39 with Graves' hyperthyroidism.

The table lists this clonotype with many counts. The chain links TRBV28 to TRBJ1-5; D uncertain. Trimming took 3 bases from V and 3 from J, leaving 3 bases between them. CDR1 is MDHEN and CDR2 is SYDVKM in the germline V gene. This CDR3 is built from 12 residues. CDR3 DNA sequence: TGTGCCAGCAGTTTGATCAATCAGCCCCAGCATTTT. Its translation is CASSLINQPQHF.

This clonotype was seen ten or more times. This chain links TRBV9 with TRBJ1-2; TRBD1 aligns across 10 bases. The CDR3 consists of 16 residues. Germline V gives CDR1 SGDLS, CDR2 YYNGEE. V was pared by 0 bases and J by 0 bases, with 2 bases of the junction left unmatched. CDR3 sequence reads: CASSVGDRGTNYGYTF. Here the CDR3 DNA reads TGTGCCAGCAGCGTAGGGGACAGGGGTACTAACTATGGCTACACCTTC.

The chain links TRBV14 to TRBJ2-5, with D tentatively TRBD1 (5 bases). The CDR3 runs to 14 residues. V lost 0 bases and J lost 6, with 11 bases in between. Germline V gene data show CDR1 as SGHDN and CDR2 as FVKESK. The CDR3 loop reads CASSQDLQGKTQYF. CDR3 in DNA: TGTGCCAGCAGCCAAGATCTCCAGGGAAAGACCCAGTACTTC.

As regards this clonotype: A much more abundant neighbour one base away suggests this may be a read error. This chain connects TRBV3-1 to TRBJ2-3; no clear D gene. Per the germline V gene, CDR1 is LGHDT and CDR2 is YNNKEL (reference sequence). CDR3 size: 14 residues. CDR3 amino acids: CASSPDTGTDTRYF. CDR3 DNA: TGTGCCAGCAGCCCTGACACCGGTACAGATACGCGGTATTTT.

This clonotype was recorded many times. The chain links TRBV7-8 to TRBJ2-1; 8 bases map to TRBD2. Germline trimming cut 1 base from V and 0 bases from J; bases unmatched to any gene: 2. The germline V gene encodes CDR1 SGHVS and CDR2 FQNEAQ. CDR3 size: 16 residues. The CDR3 DNA reads TGTGCCAGCAGCTTAGAGCGGGGGAGCTCCTACAATGAGCAGTTCTTC. It specifies CASSLERGSSYNEQFF.

This clonotype was seen many times. The rearrangement uses TRBV2 and TRBJ1-5; D gene unclear. The CDR3 spans 13 residues. Trimming took 6 bases from V and 3 from J, leaving 9 bases between them. Germline-derived CDR1 and CDR2 are SNHLY and FYNNEI. The CDR3 here is CASRVEVNQPQHF. CDR3 in DNA: TGTGCCAGCAGGGTGGAAGTCAATCAGCCCCAGCATTTT.

This clonotype was observed at least ten times. This chain joins TRBV11-2 and TRBJ2-5; D might be TRBD2 (6 bases). The CDR3 has 15 residues. Germline loops: CDR1 SGHAT, CDR2 FQNNGV. V was trimmed by 7 bases and J by 2 bases, leaving 17 bases between them. The DNA of the CDR3 is TGTGCCAGCACCCAGATAGCGGCTCCACAAGAGACCCAGTACTTC. Its protein product is CASTQIAAPQETQYF.

The chain joins TRBV20-1 to TRBJ1-2; tentative D call: TRBD1 (6 bases). This CDR3 contains 13 residues. V shed 7 bases and J shed 6 bases, with 18 bases lying between them. Germline assignment: CDR1 DFQATT and CDR2 SNEGSKA (reference sequence). This CDR3 is CSGDGQGSHGYTF. In DNA, the CDR3 is TGCAGTGGAGATGGGCAGGGGTCACATGGCTACACCTTC.